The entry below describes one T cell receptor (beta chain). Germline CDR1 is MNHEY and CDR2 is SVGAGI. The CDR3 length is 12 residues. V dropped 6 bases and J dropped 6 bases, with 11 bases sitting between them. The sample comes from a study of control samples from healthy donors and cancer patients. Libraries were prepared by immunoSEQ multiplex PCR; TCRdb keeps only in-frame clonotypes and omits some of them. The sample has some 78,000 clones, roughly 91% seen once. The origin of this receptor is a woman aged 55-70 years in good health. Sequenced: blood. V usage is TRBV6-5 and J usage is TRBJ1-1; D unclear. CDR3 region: CASSRPRSEAFF. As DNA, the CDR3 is TGTGCCAGCAGCCGACCTCGATCTGAAGCTTTCTTT.